Listed below are T cell receptor delta chains from one sample, sequenced in a study of gamma-delta T cells after stem cell transplantation. TCRdb reran clone calling via CATT on the RT-PCR reads. Of about 2,500 delta-chain clones in the sample, 1.5% to 2% were seen once. Material: gamma-delta T cells. These receptors were taken from a human donor. It is not recorded whose cells these are; they may come from a transplant donor. The CDR3 runs from the conserved cysteine through the conserved F or W. Fields, in order: D gene, V gene, J gene, clone size, CDR3 protein, CDR3 DNA. D genes are given only for firm matches. Some rows have no size entry. The others give once, few or many, or a class for an expanded clone.

TRDD3	TRDV1	TRDJ1	few	CALGEVDRDRLGDRCTDKLIF	TGTGCTCTTGGGGAAGTCGATCGGGACCGACTGGGGGATAGGTGCACCGATAAACTCATCTTT
.	TRDV2	TRDJ1	few	CACDPLSPDSPDKLIF	TGTGCCTGTGACCCGCTCTCCCCGGACTCCCCCGATAAACTCATCTTT
.	TRDV1	TRDJ1	.	CALVPISSTDPSNTDKLIF	TGTGCTCTTGTTCCTATATCGAGTACTGATCCGAGTAACACCGATAAACTCATCTTT
TRDD3	TRDV2	TRDJ3	medium-sized	CACDTAGGTCSWDTRQMFF	TGTGCCTGTGACACCGCTGGGGGAACGTGCTCCTGGGACACCCGACAGATGTTTTTC
.	TRDV1	TRDJ1	many	CALGELWGPTGMWYTDKLIF	TGTGCTCTTGGGGAACTATGGGGTCCTACGGGTATGTGGTACACCGATAAACTCATCTTT
TRDD3	TRDV2	TRDJ1	large	CACDLTGGRRDKLIF	TGTGCCTGTGACTTAACTGGGGGTCGCCGCGATAAACTCATCTTT
TRDD3	TRDV2	TRDJ1	many	CACDMMNTGGLPNRYTDKLIF	TGTGCCTGTGACATGATGAACACTGGGGGATTACCAAATCGGTACACCGATAAACTCATCTTT
TRDD3	TRDV2	TRDJ1	medium-sized	CACDTGDTQGKLIF	TGTGCCTGTGACACGGGGGATACGCAGGGTAAACTCATCTTT
TRDD3	TRDV2	TRDJ1	medium-sized	CACDTMPMGAGGYVDGDKLIF	TGCGCCTGTGACACGATGCCTATGGGGGCTGGGGGGTACGTCGATGGCGATAAACTCATCTTT
TRDD3	TRDV2	TRDJ1	medium-sized	CACDPLRTGGRTDKLIF	TGTGCCTGTGACCCCTTACGGACTGGGGGACGCACCGATAAACTCATCTTT
.	TRDV2	TRDJ1	medium-sized	CACDTVVRADTDKLIF	TGTGCCTGTGACACCGTAGTGAGGGCGGACACCGATAAACTCATCTTT
TRDD3	TRDV1	TRDJ1	.	CALGAPHSVILRTGGGGKLIF	TGTGCTCTTGGGGCCCCTCATTCGGTAATTCTACGTACTGGGGGTGGTGGTAAACTCATCTTT
.	TRDV1	TRDJ1	medium-sized	CALGDPFVPALWGLPYTDKLIF	TGTGCTCTTGGGGACCCGTTCGTCCCGGCACTTTGGGGGCTCCCGTACACCGATAAACTCATCTTT
TRDD3	TRDV3	TRDJ1	medium-sized	CAFPLLGWGIYTDKLIF	TGTGCCTTCCCTCTGTTGGGGTGGGGGATATACACCGATAAACTCATCTTT
TRDD3	TRDV2	TRDJ1	few	CACERLGDIPPDKLIF	TGTGCCTGTGAGCGACTGGGGGATATACCTCCCGATAAACTCATCTTT
TRDD3	TRDV2	TRDJ1	medium-sized	CACDTLWGIRRGDQDTDKLIF	TGTGCCTGTGACACACTCTGGGGGATACGCAGAGGTGACCAAGACACCGATAAACTCATCTTT
TRDD3	TRDV2	TRDJ1	large	CACDSLGEYTDKLIF	TGTGCCTGTGACAGCTTGGGGGAATACACCGATAAACTCATCTTT
TRDD3	TRDV2	TRDJ3	.	CACDTAILGDTQSSWDTRQMFF	TGTGCCTGTGACACCGCAATACTGGGGGATACCCAAAGCTCCTGGGACACCCGACAGATGTTTTTC
TRDD3	TRDV2	TRDJ1	large	CACDTLGDPHADKLIF	TGTGCCTGTGACACCCTGGGGGATCCCCACGCAGATAAACTCATCTTT
.	TRDV2	TRDJ1	medium-sized	CACDGVGASPDKLIF	TGTGCCTGTGACGGAGTGGGGGCCTCCCCCGATAAACTCATCTTT
TRDD3	TRDV2	TRDJ1	medium-sized	CACDTLGDRDTDKLIF	TGTGCCTGTGACACACTGGGGGATAGGGACACCGATAAACTCATCTTT
TRDD3	TRDV2	TRDJ1	medium-sized	CACDVASSGDKKADKLIF	TGTGCCTGTGACGTCGCGTCCTCGGGGGATAAAAAAGCCGATAAACTCATCTTT
TRDD3	TRDV2	TRDJ1	medium-sized	CACDTLGVTTDKLIF	TGTGCCTGTGACACGCTGGGGGTTACTACCGATAAACTCATCTTT
TRDD3	TRDV2	TRDJ1	.	CACDTLGDTSTDKLIF	TGTGCCTGTGACACCCTGGGGGATACCTCCACCGATAAACTCATCTTT
TRDD3	TRDV2	TRDJ1	medium-sized	CACDAVLGDRPKSTDKLIF	TGTGCCTGTGACGCTGTACTGGGGGATAGGCCCAAATCCACCGATAAACTCATCTTT
.	TRDV2	TRDJ3	large	CACDTAGISSWDTRQMFF	TGTGCCTGTGACACCGCGGGGATTAGCTCCTGGGACACCCGACAGATGTTTTTC
.	TRDV2	TRDJ1	large	CACDPLGLYDKLIF	TGTGCCTGTGACCCACTGGGACTCTACGATAAACTCATCTTT